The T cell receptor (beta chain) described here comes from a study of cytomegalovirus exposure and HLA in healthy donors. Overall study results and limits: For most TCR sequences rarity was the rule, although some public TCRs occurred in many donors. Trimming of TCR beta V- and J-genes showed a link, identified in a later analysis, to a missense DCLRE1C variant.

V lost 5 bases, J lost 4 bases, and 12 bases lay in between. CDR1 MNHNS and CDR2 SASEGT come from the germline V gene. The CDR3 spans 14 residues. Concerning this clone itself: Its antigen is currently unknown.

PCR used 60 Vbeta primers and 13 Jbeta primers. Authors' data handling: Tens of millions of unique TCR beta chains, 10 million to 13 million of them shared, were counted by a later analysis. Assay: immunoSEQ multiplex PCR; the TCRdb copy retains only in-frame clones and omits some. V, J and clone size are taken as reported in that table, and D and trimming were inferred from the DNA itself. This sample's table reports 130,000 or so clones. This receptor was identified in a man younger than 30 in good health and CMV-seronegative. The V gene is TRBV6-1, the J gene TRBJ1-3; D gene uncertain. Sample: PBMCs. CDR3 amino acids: CASSNTWAGNTIYF. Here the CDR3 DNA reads TGTGCCAGCAGTAACACATGGGCCGGAAACACCATATATTTT.